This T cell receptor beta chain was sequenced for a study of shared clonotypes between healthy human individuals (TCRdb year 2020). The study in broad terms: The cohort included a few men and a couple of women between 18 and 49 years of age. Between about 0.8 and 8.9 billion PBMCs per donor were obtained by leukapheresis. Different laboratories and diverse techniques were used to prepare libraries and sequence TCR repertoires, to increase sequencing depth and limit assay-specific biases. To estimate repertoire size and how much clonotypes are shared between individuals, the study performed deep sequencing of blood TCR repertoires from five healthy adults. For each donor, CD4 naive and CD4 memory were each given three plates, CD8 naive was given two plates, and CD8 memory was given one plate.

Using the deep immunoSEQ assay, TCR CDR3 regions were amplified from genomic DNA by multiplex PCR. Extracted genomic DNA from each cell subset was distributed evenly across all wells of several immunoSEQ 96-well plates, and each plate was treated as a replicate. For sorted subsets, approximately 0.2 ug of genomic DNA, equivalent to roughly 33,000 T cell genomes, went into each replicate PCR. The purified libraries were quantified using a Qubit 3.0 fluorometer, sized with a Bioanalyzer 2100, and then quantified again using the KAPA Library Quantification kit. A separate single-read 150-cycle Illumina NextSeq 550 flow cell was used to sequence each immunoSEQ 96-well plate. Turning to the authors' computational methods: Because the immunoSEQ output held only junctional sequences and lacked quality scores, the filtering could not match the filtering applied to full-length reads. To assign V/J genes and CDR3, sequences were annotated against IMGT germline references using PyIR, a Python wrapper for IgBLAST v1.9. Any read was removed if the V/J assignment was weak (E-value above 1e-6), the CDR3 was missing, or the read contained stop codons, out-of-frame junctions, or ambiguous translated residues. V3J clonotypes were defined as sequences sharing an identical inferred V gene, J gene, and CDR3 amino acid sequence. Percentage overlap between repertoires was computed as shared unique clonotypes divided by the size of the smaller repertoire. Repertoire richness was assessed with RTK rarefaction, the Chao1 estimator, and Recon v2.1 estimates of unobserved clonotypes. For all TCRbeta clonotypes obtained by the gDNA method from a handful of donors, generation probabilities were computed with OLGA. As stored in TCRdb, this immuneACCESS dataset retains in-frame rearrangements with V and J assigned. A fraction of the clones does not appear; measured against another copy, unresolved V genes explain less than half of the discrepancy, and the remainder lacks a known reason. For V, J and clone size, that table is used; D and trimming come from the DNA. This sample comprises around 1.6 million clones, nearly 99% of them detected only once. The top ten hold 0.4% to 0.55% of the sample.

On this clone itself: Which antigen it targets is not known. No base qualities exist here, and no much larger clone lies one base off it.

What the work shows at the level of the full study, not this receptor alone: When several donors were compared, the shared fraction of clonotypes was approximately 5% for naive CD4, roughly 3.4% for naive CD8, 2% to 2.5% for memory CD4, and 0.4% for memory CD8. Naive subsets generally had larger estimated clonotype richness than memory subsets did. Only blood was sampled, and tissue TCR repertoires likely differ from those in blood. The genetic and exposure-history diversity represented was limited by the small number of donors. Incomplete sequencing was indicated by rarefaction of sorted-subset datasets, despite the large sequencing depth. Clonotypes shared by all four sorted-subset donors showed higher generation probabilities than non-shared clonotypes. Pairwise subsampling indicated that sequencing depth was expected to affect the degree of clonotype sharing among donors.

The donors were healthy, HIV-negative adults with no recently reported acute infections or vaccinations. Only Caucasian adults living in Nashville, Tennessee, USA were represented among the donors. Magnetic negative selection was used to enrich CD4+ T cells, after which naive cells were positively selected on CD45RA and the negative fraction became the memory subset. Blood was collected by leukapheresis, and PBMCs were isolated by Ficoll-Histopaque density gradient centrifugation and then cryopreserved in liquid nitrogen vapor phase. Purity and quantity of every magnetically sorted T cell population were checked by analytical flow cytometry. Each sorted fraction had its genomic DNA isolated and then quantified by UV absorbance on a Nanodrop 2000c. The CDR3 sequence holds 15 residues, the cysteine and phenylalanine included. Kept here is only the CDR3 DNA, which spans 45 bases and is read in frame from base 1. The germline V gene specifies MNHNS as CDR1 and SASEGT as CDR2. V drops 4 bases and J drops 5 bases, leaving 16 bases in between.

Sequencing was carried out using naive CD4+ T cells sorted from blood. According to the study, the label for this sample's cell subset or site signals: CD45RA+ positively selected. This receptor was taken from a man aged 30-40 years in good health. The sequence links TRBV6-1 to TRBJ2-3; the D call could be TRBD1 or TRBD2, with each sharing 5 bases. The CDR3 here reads CASSVTGTSGDTQYF. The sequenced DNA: TGTGCCAGCAGTGTTACCGGGACCTCAGGAGATACGCAGTATTTT.